This TCR beta chain emerged from a study of cytomegalovirus exposure and HLA in healthy donors. Looking at the study overall: Earlier, fewer than 140 million unique TCR beta sequences were recovered from 200 million or so T cells by an analysis.

Germline assignment: CDR1 LGHNA and CDR2 YNFKEQ. The CDR3 spans 13 residues. J lost 7 bases, V lost 3 bases, and 4 bases had no gene match. The PCR employed 60 Vbeta primers together with 13 Jbeta primers. Generated by immunoSEQ multiplex PCR, the TCRdb table keeps only in-frame clones and is missing some. The sample lists roughly 200,000 clones, roughly 8.7% occurring once. This rearrangement joins TRBV4-2 to TRBJ1-2; 8 bases line up with TRBD1. The sequence came from a woman in her twenties or thirties in good health and CMV-seropositive. The sequencing input was PBMCs. CDR3 nucleotide sequence: TGTGCCAGCAGCCACGCAGGGGGCGGTGGCTACACCTTC. It is translated as CASSHAGGGGYTF.